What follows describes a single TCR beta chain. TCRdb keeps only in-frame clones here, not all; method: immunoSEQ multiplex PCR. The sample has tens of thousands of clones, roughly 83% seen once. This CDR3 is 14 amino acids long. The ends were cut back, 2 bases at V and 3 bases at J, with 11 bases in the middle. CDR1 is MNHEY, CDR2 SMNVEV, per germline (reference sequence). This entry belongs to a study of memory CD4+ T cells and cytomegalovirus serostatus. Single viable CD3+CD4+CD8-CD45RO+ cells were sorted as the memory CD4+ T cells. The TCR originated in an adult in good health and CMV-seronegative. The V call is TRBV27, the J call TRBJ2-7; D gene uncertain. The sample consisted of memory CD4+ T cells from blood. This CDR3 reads CASSLVGINYEQYF. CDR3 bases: TGTGCCAGCAGTTTAGTAGGGATAAACTACGAGCAGTACTTC.